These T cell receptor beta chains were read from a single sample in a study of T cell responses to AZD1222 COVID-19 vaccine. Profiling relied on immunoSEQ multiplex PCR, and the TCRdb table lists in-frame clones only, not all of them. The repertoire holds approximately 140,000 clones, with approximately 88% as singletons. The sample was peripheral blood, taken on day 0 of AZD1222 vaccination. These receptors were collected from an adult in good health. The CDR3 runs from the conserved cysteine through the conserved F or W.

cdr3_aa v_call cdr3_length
CASSQFRGYEQYF TRBV3-1/TRBV3-2 13
CATSRDWVMDTEAFF TRBV15 15
CASSLWGDNSGNTIYF TRBV28 16
CASSQSGGYTF TRBV3-1/TRBV3-2 11
CASSSTGELFF TRBV7-9 11
CASSRGQGSNQPQHF TRBV7-8 15
CASRAARNPNTEAFF TRBV2 15
CASSHAGAPRYEQYF TRBV3-1/TRBV3-2 15
CASSWEPPGQGTNEQFF TRBV5-1 17
CASSGTLMNTEAFF TRBV6-2/TRBV6-3 14
CASSPTGQGGGYEQYF TRBV3-1/TRBV3-2 16
CASSLSGGWNIQYF TRBV7-9 14
CASSFQSSTDTQYF TRBV5-1 14
CASSPPGMVNTEAFF TRBV6-5 15
CASSQTQGTEQYF TRBV18 13
CASRPDQFYEQYF TRBV10-2 13
CASSVKDWGPEQYF TRBV4-1 14
CASSIRTGSSYEQYF TRBV19 15
CASSHTLTVSSYGYTF TRBV4-1 16
CASSVTVVNSPLHF TRBV5-5 14
CASFPSGGLYEQYF TRBV28 14
CASSQEARTTGELFF TRBV7-8 15
CASSPGPSGTSLYNEQFF TRBV14 18
CASSLGRGAEQFF TRBV7-8 13
CASSLEMNTEAFF TRBV5-1 13
CASGSLKQYF TRBV12-5 10
CASSPSATGSYEQYF TRBV7-9 15
CASSLLAGNEQFF TRBV12-3/TRBV12-4 13
CASSRGRRETQYF TRBV6-2/TRBV6-3 13
CASSLRSGGVGNTIYF TRBV7-6 16
CASSSTGTANYGYTF TRBV6-5 15
CASSHQQGSGANVLTF TRBV4-2 16
CASSLVEIGAFF TRBV7-9 12